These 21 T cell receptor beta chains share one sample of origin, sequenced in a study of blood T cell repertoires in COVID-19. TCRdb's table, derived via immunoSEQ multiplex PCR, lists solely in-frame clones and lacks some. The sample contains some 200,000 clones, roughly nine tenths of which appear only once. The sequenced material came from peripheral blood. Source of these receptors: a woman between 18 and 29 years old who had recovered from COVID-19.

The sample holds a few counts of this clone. The CDR3 DNA reads as TGTGCCAGCTCACAACAGGGTGATGGCACTGAAGCTTTCTTT. This codes for CASSQQGDGTEAFF. The chain carries TRBV18 and TRBJ1-1; tentative D call: TRBD1 (6 bases). The CDR3 extends over 14 amino acids. Between the trimmed V and J ends, which lost 4 bases and 4 bases, there was a span of 13 bases. Germline CDR1 is KGHSH and CDR2 is LQKENI.

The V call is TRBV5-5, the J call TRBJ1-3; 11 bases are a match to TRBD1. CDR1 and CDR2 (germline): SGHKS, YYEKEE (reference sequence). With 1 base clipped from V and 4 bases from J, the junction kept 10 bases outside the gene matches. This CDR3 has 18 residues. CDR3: CASSLFRDRGWYGNTIYF. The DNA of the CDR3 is TGTGCCAGCAGCTTGTTCCGGGACAGGGGGTGGTACGGAAACACCATATATTTT.

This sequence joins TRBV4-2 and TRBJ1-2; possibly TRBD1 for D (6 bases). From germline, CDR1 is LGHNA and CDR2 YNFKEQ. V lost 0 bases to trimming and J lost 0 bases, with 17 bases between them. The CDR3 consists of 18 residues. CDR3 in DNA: TGTGCCAGCAGCCAAGATGGGGGCAGGGGAGGGTCTAACTATGGCTACACCTTC. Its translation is CASSQDGGRGGSNYGYTF.

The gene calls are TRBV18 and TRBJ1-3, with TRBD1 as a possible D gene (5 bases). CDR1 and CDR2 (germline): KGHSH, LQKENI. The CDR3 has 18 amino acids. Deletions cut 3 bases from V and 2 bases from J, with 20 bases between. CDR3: CASSPRQMTAQTGNTIYF. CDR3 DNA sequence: TGTGCCAGCTCACCGAGACAGATGACAGCTCAAACTGGAAACACCATATATTTT.

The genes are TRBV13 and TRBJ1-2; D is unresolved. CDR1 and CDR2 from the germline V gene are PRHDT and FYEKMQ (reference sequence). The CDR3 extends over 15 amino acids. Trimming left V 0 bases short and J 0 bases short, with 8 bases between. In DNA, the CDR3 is TGTGCCAGCAGCTTAGGCCCAGGTTCTAACTATGGCTACACCTTC. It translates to CASSLGPGSNYGYTF.

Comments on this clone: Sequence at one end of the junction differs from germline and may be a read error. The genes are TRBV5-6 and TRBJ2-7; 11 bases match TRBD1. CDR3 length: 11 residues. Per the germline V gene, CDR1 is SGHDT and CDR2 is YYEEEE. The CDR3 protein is CASSSGQGANF. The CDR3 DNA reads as TGTGCCAGCAGCTCCGGACAGGGGGCCAATTTC.

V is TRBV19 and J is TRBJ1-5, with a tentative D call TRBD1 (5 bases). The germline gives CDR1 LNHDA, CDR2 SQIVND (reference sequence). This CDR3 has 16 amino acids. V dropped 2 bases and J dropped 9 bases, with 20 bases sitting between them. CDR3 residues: CASSIRGRGAGGPQHF. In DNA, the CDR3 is TGTGCCAGTAGTATAAGAGGCAGAGGGGCCGGGGGGCCCCAGCATTTT.

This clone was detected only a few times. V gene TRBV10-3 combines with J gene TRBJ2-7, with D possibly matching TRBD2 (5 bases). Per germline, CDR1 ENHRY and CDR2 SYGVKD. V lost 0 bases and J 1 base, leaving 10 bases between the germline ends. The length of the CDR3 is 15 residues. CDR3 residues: CAISESKGASYEQYF. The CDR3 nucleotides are TGTGCCATCAGTGAGTCGAAGGGAGCTTCCTACGAGCAGTACTTC.

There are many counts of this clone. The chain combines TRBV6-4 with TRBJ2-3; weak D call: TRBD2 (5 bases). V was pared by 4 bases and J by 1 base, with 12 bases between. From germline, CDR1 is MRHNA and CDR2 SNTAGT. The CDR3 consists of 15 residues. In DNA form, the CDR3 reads TGTGCCAGCAGTGCCACTCCGGAGGGCACAGATACGCAGTATTTT. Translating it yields CASSATPEGTDTQYF.

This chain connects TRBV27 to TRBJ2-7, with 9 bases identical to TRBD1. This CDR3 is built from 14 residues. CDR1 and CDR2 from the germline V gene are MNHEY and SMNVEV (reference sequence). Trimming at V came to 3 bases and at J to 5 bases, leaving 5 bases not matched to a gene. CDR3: CASSLLGQGHEQYF. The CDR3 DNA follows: TGTGCCAGCAGTTTGCTGGGACAGGGTCACGAGCAGTACTTC.

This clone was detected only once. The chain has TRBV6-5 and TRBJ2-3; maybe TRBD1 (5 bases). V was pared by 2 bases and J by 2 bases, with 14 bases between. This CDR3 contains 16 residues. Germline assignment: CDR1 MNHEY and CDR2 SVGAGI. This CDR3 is CASSYQLYRNTDTQYF. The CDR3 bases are TGTGCCAGCAGTTACCAATTATACAGGAACACAGATACGCAGTATTTT.

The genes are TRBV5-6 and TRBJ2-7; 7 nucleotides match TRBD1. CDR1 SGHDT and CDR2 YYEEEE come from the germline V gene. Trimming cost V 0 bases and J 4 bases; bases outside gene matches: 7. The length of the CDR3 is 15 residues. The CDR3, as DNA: TGTGCCAGCAGCTTGGGGGACAGTGGGTTTTACGAGCAGTACTTC. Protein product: CASSLGDSGFYEQYF.

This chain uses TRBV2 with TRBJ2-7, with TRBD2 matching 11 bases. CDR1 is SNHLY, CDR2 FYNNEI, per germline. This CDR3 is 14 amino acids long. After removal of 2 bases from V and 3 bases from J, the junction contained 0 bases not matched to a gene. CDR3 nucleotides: TGTGCCAGCAGTGAACTAGCGGGAGGCTACGAGCAGTACTTC. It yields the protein CASSELAGGYEQYF.

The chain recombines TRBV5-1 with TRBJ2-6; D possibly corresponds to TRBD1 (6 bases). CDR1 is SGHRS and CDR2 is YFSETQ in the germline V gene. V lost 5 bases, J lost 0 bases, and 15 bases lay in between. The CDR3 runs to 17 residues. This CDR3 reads CASSPWVGASGANVLTF. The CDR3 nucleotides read TGCGCCAGCAGTCCATGGGTGGGGGCCTCTGGGGCCAACGTCCTGACTTTC.

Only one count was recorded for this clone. In nucleotides, the CDR3 is TGTGCCAGCAGTTGGGGACAGGCCTCCTACGAGCAGTACTTC. Amino acids: CASSWGQASYEQYF. V gene TRBV27 combines with J gene TRBJ2-7, with 8 bases aligning to TRBD1. CDR3 length equals 14 residues. The germline V gene has CDR1 MNHEY and CDR2 SMNVEV (reference sequence). V dropped 4 bases and J dropped 0; count of bases not matched to a gene: 2.

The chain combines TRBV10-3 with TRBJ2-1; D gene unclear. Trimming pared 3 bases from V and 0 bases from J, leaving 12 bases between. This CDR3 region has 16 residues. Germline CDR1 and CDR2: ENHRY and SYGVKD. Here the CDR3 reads CAISDLGGDSYNEQFF. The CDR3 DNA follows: TGTGCCATCAGTGATTTGGGTGGAGACTCCTACAATGAGCAGTTCTTC.

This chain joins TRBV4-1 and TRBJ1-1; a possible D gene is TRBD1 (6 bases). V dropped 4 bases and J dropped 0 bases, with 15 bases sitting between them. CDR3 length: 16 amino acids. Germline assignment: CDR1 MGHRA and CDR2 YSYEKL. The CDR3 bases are TGCGCCAGCAGCCCCCCTGGACAGCTCATGAACACTGAAGCTTTCTTT. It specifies CASSPPGQLMNTEAFF.

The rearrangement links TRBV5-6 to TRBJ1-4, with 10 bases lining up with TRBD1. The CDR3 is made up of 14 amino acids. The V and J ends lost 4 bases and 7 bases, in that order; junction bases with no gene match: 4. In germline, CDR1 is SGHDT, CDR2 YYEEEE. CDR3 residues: CASSGDRGREKLFF. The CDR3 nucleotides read TGTGCCAGCAGCGGCGACAGGGGGCGTGAAAAACTGTTTTTT.

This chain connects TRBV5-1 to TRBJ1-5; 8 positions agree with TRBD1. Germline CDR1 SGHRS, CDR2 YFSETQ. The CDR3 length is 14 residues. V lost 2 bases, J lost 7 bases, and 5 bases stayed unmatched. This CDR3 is CASSLGQGEQPQHF. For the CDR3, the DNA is TGCGCCAGCAGCTTAGGACAGGGAGAGCAGCCCCAGCATTTT.

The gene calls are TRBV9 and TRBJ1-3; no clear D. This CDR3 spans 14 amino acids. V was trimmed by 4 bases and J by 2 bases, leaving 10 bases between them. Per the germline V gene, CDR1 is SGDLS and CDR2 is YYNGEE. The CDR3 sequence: CASSPRVAGNTIYF. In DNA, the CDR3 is TGTGCCAGCAGCCCTCGGGTGGCTGGAAACACCATATATTTT.

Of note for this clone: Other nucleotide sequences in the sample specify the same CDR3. CDR3 sequence (DNA): TGTGCCAGCAGCCTCAGCGGGTCCTCCTACGAGCAGTACTTC. This encodes CASSLSGSSYEQYF. The chain joins TRBV11-3 to TRBJ2-7, with D maybe TRBD2 (6 bases). The CDR3 runs to 14 residues. Trimming stripped 5 bases from V and 0 bases from J, with 11 bases between. Germline loops: CDR1 SGHNT, CDR2 YENEEA.